Sequencing of this T cell receptor (beta chain) was carried out in a study of T-cell memory formation after mild COVID-19 (dated by TCRdb to about 2021). Regarding the complete study: TCR sequence clusters from the two donors were found to be largely donor specific. T-cell clones expanding and contracting after mild COVID-19 in two donors were tracked by longitudinal TCRalpha and TCRbeta repertoire sequencing. The cohort comprised two young, previously healthy adult volunteers, one female and one male.

About this clonotype: No cognate antigen has been identified for it. Base qualities are not at hand, and no much larger clone is one base apart.

Study-level results and caveats: SARS-CoV-2 specificity was not confirmed for the second-wave clones peaking on day 37. Only two mild cases were covered by the study, and larger cohorts that include severe cases with pre-infection samples were considered necessary. Contracting CD4+ clones turned up mainly in the CM and EM memory subsets, whereas EMRA was where CD8+ clones were enriched. Balanced CD4/CD8 phenotypes were observed for clones contracting from day 15 to 85, whereas a bias towards CD4+ was observed for a second wave of clones expanding from day 15 to 37. Some responding clones were found in pre-infection memory, which suggests that pre-existing cross-reactive memory T cells took part in the SARS-CoV-2 response.

PBMCs were isolated by Ficoll-Paque density gradient centrifugation. Sequencer: Illumina NovaSeq 6000. cDNA libraries for TCRalpha and TCRbeta were prepared by 5'RACE using constant-segment primers, with sample barcodes and unique molecular identifiers added. RNA was extracted from every sample with Trizol reagent. Amplification of the libraries took two PCR steps, and the second step added a second sample barcode plus Illumina TruSeq adapters. Sequencing of libraries was performed on an Illumina NovaSeq with 2 x 150 bp paired-end reads. Regarding the original processing steps: Reads were demultiplexed and collapsed into UMI-guided consensus sequences with migec v1.2.7. Using mixcr v2.1.11, UMI consensuses were aligned to TRA and TRB V and J templates and then assembled into clonotypes. A clonotype was counted as expanded or contracted only when both edgeR and NoisET called the clonotype significant, with the noise models trained on biological replicates. For edgeR calls, the thresholds were a false discovery rate-adjusted p below 0.01 and a log2 fold-change of 1. PCA with hierarchical clustering of max-normalized trajectories of the 1000 most abundant clonotypes was used as exploratory dynamics analysis. The CD4 or CD8 phenotype of responding clones was assigned using the separately sequenced CD4+ and CD8+ repertoires. TCRdb reprocessing: public reads trimmed at Q25 with fastp, clones called with MiXCR, in-frame beta chains kept. CDR3 protein duplicates are merged, each entry listing the most common genes and DNA. The V and J calls and clone size come from TCRdb's table, not from the authors' own analysis. Recorded for this sample are approximately 580,000 distinct CDR3 sequences; approximately 20% of them occurred a single time. The ten largest account for roughly an eighth of the sample.

The germline V gene (reference sequence) provides CDR1 DFQATT and CDR2 SNEGSKA. From its cysteine to its phenylalanine, the CDR3 spans 16 amino acids. CDR3 DNA is the only sequence kept; it has 48 bases, read in frame from the first base. Here V drops 0 bases and J drops 4 bases, and the junction holds 10 bases not matched to any gene. The chain is made from TRBV20-1 and TRBJ2-3; the central 7 bases match TRBD2. This receptor was obtained from an adult woman who had mild COVID-19 (a few samples of this study predate the infection). The sample titles of this study are shuffled in the database, so cell type and time point are left out; the donor was told from shared clones. The sequenced sample consisted of PBMCs or a T cell subset sorted from them (not recorded which). The DNA sequence is given as TGCAGTGCTAGAGATATTGGACTAGGGGTTCCAGATACGCAGTATTTT. It specifies CSARDIGLGVPDTQYF.